A selection of T cell receptor beta chains follows, all from one sample in a study of cytomegalovirus exposure and HLA in healthy donors. Repertoires were generated with immunoSEQ multiplex PCR, while TCRdb's copy carries only in-frame clones and drops some. The repertoire holds some 140,000 clones, approximately 90% seen once, with roughly 6.4% in the top ten. The sequenced sample was PBMCs. These receptors were collected from a woman in her thirties in good health and CMV-seropositive. The CDR3 runs from the conserved cysteine through the conserved F or W. D genes are given only for firm matches. Clone size is stated in some rows and not others, as once, few, many or a class when expanded.

>TRBJ1-1|TRBD1|-|TRBV6-6
CASSYGDREAFF
TGTGCCAGCAGTTACGGGGACAGGGAAGCTTTCTTT
>TRBJ2-3|TRBD2|-|TRBV5-1
CASSPTGTSGVGGTDTQYF
TGCGCCAGCAGCCCCACCGGGACTAGCGGGGTAGGAGGGACAGATACGCAGTATTTT
>TRBJ2-7|-|-|TRBV5-5
CASSLGPDREQYF
TGTGCCAGCAGCTTGGGACCGGACAGAGAGCAGTACTTC
>TRBJ2-2|-|-|TRBV5-1
CASSSGLATGELFF
TGCGCCAGCAGCTCGGGACTTGCCACCGGGGAGCTGTTTTTT
>TRBJ1-5|TRBD1|-|TRBV10-3
CAISTGEVQPQHF
TGTGCCATCAGCACAGGGGAAGTACAGCCCCAGCATTTT
>TRBJ2-7|-|-|TRBV6-5
CASSYSGTYEQYF
TGTGCCAGCAGTTACTCCGGGACCTACGAGCAGTACTTC
>TRBJ2-5|TRBD2|-|TRBV27
CASSPVSGGETQYF
TGTGCCAGCAGTCCCGTTTCGGGAGGAGAGACCCAGTACTTC
>TRBJ2-5|-|-|TRBV11-2
CASSPDYNQETQYF
TGTGCCAGCAGCCCTGACTACAACCAAGAGACCCAGTACTTC
>TRBJ2-3|-|-|TRBV6-1
CASSEGGASATDTQYF
TGTGCCAGCAGTGAAGGAGGGGCTAGCGCCACAGATACGCAGTATTTT
>TRBJ1-2|-|-|TRBV29-1
CSVFSLSGNGYTF
TGCAGCGTTTTTTCCCTGTCGGGGAATGGCTACACCTTC
>TRBJ2-5|TRBD2|-|TRBV5-6
CASSLSGGAVPETQYF
TGTGCCAGCAGTCTTAGCGGGGGGGCCGTCCCGGAGACCCAGTACTTC
>TRBJ1-3|-|-|TRBV5-1
CASSKAQGFSGNTIYF
TGCGCCAGCAGCAAGGCACAGGGCTTCTCTGGAAACACCATATATTTT
>TRBJ2-7|-|once|TRBV4-1
CASSQVVGATYEQYF
TGCGCCAGCAGCCAAGTAGTAGGGGCCACCTACGAGCAGTACTTC
>TRBJ2-5|TRBD2|-|TRBV27
CASSLSRGTDQETQYF
TGTGCCAGCAGTTTATCGCGGGGGACGGACCAAGAGACCCAGTACTTC
>TRBJ2-7|TRBD1|-|TRBV28
CASSFPTGQGAPRGQYF
TGTGCCAGCAGTTTTCCGACTGGACAGGGGGCGCCCCGAGGGCAGTACTTC
>TRBJ2-2|-|-|TRBV29-1
CSVSNTGELFF
TGCAGCGTTTCTAACACCGGGGAGCTGTTTTTT
>TRBJ2-1|-|-|TRBV7-8
CASSLEGGPYNEQFF
TGTGCCAGCAGCTTAGAGGGGGGGCCCTACAATGAGCAGTTCTTC
>TRBJ2-1|-|few|TRBV7-8
CASSLVQHLGEQFF
TGTGCCAGCAGCTTAGTTCAGCACCTCGGGGAGCAGTTCTTC
>TRBJ2-1|-|-|TRBV7-8
CASSLTINEQFF
TGTGCCAGCAGCCTTACTATCAATGAGCAGTTCTTC
>TRBJ2-3|-|-|TRBV9
CASSVRGSDTDTQYF
TGTGCCAGCAGCGTTAGGGGGAGCGACACAGATACGCAGTATTTT
>TRBJ2-2|-|-|TRBV19
CASSILGRVGNTGELFF
TGTGCCAGTAGTATTCTAGGGCGGGTGGGTAACACCGGGGAGCTGTTTTTT
>TRBJ2-2|TRBD2|-|TRBV2
CASEGLAGVRAGELFF
TGTGCCAGTGAGGGACTAGCGGGAGTCCGCGCCGGGGAGCTGTTTTTT
>TRBJ2-6|-|-|TRBV5-1
CASSLWSSGANVLTF
TGCGCCAGCAGCTTGTGGAGTTCTGGGGCCAACGTCCTGACTTTC
>TRBJ1-1|-|-|TRBV2
CASSEARRGATEAFF
TGTGCCAGCAGTGAAGCGCGACGGGGTGCCACTGAAGCTTTCTTT
>TRBJ2-1|TRBD2|-|TRBV6-9
CASRGTSGENNEQFF
TGTGCCAGCAGGGGGACTAGCGGGGAAAACAATGAGCAGTTCTTC
>TRBJ2-3|-|-|TRBV2
CASNRGARTDTQYF
TGTGCCAGCAACCGGGGGGCCCGCACAGATACGCAGTATTTT
>TRBJ1-3|TRBD1|-|TRBV19
CATLGGGTGNTIYF
TGTGCCACCCTAGGGGGCGGCACTGGAAACACCATATATTTT
>TRBJ1-1|-|-|TRBV9
CASSPRGRGNTEAFF
TGTGCCAGCAGCCCGCGGGGGCGGGGAAACACTGAAGCTTTCTTT
>TRBJ2-1|-|-|TRBV28
CASSSRVKRNEQFF
TGTGCCAGCAGTTCCCGGGTCAAGCGGAATGAGCAGTTCTTC
>TRBJ1-5|-|-|TRBV28
CASTRSNQPQHF
TGTGCCAGCACACGGTCGAATCAGCCCCAGCATTTT
>TRBJ2-5|-|-|TRBV5-1
CASSLQVPRRGETQYF
TGCGCCAGCAGCTTGCAGGTACCTCGTCGGGGAGAGACCCAGTACTTC
>TRBJ2-3|TRBD2|-|TRBV5-6
CASSAGRGDTQYF
TGTGCCAGCAGCGCTGGGAGGGGAGATACGCAGTATTTT
>TRBJ2-7|TRBD1|-|TRBV7-9
CASSSPPGQGVHEQYF
TGTGCCAGCAGCTCCCCTCCGGGACAGGGGGTCCACGAGCAGTACTTC
>TRBJ2-2|TRBD1|once|TRBV10-1
CASSGGQGTGELFF
TGCGCCAGCAGTGGTGGACAGGGCACCGGGGAGCTGTTTTTT
>TRBJ2-2|TRBD1|-|TRBV10-1
CASNSGTGGRELFF
TGCGCCAGCAACTCAGGGACAGGGGGACGGGAGCTGTTTTTT
>TRBJ2-2|-|-|TRBV7-9
CASKGGQPNTGELFF
TGTGCCAGCAAGGGTGGACAGCCGAACACCGGGGAGCTGTTTTTT
>TRBJ1-2|-|-|TRBV10-2
CASSPGQHYGYTF
TGCGCCAGCAGCCCCGGACAGCACTATGGCTACACCTTC
>TRBJ2-7|-|-|TRBV4-1
CASSQLWGGEQYF
TGCGCCAGCAGCCAATTATGGGGAGGCGAGCAGTACTTC
>TRBJ1-1|-|-|TRBV10-1
CASSEPYYEGQDTEAFF
TGCGCCAGCAGTGAGCCCTACTATGAGGGCCAGGACACTGAAGCTTTCTTT
>TRBJ1-2|-|-|TRBV20-1
CSATRGDGYTF
TGCAGTGCCACCCGGGGGGATGGCTACACCTTC
>TRBJ2-5|TRBD2|-|TRBV7-7
CASSLGAGGQETQYF
TGTGCCAGCAGCTTAGGCGCGGGGGGCCAAGAGACCCAGTACTTC